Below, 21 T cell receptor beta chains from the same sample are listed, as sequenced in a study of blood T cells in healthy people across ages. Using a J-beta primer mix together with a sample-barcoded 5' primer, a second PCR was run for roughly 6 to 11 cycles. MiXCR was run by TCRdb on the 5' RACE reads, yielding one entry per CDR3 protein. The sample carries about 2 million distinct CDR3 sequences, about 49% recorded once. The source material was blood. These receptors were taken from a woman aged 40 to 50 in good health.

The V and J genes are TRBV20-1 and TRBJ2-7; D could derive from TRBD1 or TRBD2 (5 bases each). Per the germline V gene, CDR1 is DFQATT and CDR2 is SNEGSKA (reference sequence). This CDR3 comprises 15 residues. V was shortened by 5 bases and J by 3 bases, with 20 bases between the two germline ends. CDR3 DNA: TGCAGTGCTGACAGAACAGAGGACGGGGTCTACGAGCAGTACTTC. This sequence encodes CSADRTEDGVYEQYF.

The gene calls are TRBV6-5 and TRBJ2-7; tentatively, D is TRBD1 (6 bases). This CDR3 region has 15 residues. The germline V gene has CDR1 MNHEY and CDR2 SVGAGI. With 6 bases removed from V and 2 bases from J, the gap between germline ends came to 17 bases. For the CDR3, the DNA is TGTGCCAGCAGCGACTATTCAGGGGTTACCTACGAGCAGTACTTC. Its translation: CASSDYSGVTYEQYF.

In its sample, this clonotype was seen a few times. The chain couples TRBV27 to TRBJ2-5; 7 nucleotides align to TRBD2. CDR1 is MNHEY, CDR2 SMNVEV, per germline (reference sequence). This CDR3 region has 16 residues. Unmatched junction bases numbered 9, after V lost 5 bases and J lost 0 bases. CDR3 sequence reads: CASSPSGGEYQETQYF. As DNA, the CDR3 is TGTGCCAGCAGTCCCTCTGGGGGGGAGTACCAAGAGACCCAGTACTTC.

CDR3 DNA: TGTGCCAGCAGCGTAGCTGGTACGGGAAATGAGCAGTTCTTC. Translation: CASSVAGTGNEQFF. The rearrangement joins TRBV9 to TRBJ2-1, with a tentative D call TRBD2 (5 bases). The CDR3 extends over 14 amino acids. Trimming took off 0 bases at V and 7 bases at J, with 11 bases between the two ends. Germline V gives CDR1 SGDLS, CDR2 YYNGEE.

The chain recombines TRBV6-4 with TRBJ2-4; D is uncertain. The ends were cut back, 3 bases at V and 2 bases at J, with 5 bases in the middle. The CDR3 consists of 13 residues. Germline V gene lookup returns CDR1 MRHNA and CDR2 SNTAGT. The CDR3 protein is CASSEGTKNIQYF. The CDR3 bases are TGTGCCAGCAGTGAGGGCACCAAAAACATTCAGTACTTC.

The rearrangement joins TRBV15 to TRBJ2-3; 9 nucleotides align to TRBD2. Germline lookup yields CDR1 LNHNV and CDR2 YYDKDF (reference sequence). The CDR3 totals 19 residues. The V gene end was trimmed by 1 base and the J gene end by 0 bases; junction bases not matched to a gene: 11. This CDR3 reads CATSRGPGTSSGSTDTQYF. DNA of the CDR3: TGTGCCACCAGCAGAGGACCCGGGACTAGCAGTGGGAGCACAGATACGCAGTATTTT.

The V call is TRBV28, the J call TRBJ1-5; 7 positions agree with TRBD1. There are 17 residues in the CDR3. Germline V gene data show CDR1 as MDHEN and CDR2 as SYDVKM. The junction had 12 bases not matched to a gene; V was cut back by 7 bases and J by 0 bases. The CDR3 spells CASIDNDRAHSNQPQHF. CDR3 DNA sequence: TGTGCCAGCATCGACAACGACAGGGCCCATAGCAATCAGCCCCAGCATTTT.

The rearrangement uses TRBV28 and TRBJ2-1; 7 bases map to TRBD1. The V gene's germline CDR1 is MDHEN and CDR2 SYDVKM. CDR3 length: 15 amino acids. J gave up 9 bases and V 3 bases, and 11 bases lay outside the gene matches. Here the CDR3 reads CASSFGQGVHGEQFF. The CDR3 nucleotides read TGTGCCAGCAGTTTTGGGCAGGGGGTACATGGTGAGCAGTTCTTC.

CDR3 sequence: CASSFPGGLRETQYF. The CDR3 coding sequence is TGTGCCAGCAGCTTCCCGGGGGGACTCCGAGAGACCCAGTACTTC. The rearrangement links TRBV11-2 to TRBJ2-7, with 7 nucleotides matching TRBD2. The end of the DNA fits TRBJ2-5 better, so the J call may be wrong. The CDR3 has 15 amino acids. The V gene's germline CDR1 is SGHAT and CDR2 FQNNGV.

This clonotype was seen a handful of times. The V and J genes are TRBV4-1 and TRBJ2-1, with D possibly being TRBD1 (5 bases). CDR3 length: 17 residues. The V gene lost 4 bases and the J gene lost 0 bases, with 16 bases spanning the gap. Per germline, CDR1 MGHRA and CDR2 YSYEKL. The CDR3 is CASSPAGHGGSYNEQFF. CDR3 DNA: TGCGCCAGCAGCCCTGCCGGACATGGCGGCTCCTACAATGAGCAGTTCTTC.

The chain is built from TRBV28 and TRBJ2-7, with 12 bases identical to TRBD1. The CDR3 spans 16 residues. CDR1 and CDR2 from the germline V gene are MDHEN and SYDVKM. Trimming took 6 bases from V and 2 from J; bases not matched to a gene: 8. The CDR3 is CASRGTGGLAAYEQYF. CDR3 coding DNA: TGTGCCAGCAGGGGGACAGGGGGCTTAGCGGCCTACGAGCAGTACTTC.

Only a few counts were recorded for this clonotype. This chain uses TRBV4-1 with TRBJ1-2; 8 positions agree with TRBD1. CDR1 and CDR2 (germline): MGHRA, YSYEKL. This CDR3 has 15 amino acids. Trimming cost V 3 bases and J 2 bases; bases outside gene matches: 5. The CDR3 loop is CASSHPTGENYGYTF. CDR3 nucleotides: TGCGCCAGCAGCCACCCGACAGGGGAAAACTATGGCTACACCTTC.

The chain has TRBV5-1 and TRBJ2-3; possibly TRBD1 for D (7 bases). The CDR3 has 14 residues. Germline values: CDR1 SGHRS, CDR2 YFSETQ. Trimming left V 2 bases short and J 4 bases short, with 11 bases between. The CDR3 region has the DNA TGCGCCAGCAGCTTTCAGGGGGGATCAGATACGCAGTATTTT. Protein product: CASSFQGGSDTQYF.

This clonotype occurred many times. The CDR3 loop reads CASSLAGGLTDTQYF. DNA of the CDR3: TGTGCCAGCAGCTTAGCGGGGGGCCTCACAGATACGCAGTATTTT. The V and J genes are TRBV28 and TRBJ2-3; 10 bases agree with TRBD2. Germline trimming cut 6 bases from V and 2 bases from J; bases unmatched to any gene: 5. CDR1 and CDR2 from the germline V gene are MDHEN and SYDVKM. The CDR3 covers 15 residues.

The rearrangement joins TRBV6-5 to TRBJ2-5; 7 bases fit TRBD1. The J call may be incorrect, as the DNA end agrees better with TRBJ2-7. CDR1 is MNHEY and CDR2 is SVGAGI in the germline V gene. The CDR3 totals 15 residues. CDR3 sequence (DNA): TGTGCCAGCAGTTACCAAGCTACAGGGGCCAACGAGCAGTACTTC. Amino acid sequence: CASSYQATGANEQYF.

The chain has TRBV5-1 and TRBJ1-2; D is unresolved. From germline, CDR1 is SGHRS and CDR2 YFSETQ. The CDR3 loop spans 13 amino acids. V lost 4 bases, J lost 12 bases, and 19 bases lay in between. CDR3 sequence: CASSVRAGRIDTF. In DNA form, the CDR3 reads TGCGCCAGCAGCGTAAGGGCAGGCCGCATCGACACCTTC.

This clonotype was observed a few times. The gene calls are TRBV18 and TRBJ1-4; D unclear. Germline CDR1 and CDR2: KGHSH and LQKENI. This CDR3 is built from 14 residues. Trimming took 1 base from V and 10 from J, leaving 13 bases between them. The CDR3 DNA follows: TGTGCCAGCTCACCACAAAAGGGAGGAGGAAAACTGTTTTTT. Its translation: CASSPQKGGGKLFF.

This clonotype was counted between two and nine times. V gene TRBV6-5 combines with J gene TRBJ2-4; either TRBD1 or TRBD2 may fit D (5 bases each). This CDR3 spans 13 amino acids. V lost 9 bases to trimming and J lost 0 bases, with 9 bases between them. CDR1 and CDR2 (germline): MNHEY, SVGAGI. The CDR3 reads CASQGAAKNIQYF. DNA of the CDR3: TGTGCCAGTCAGGGAGCAGCCAAAAACATTCAGTACTTC.

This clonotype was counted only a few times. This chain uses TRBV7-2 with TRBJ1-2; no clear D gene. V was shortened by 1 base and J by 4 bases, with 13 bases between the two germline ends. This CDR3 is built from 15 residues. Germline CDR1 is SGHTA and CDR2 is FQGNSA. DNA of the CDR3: TGTGCCAGCAGCTTAGGGCAGAAGAGGAGCTATGGCTACACCTTC. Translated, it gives CASSLGQKRSYGYTF.

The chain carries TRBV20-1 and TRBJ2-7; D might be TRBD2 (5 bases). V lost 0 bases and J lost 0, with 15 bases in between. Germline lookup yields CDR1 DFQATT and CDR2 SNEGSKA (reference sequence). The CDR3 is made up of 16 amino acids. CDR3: CSARDAEAMSSYEQYF. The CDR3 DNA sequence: TGCAGTGCTAGAGATGCGGAGGCTATGAGCTCCTACGAGCAGTACTTC.

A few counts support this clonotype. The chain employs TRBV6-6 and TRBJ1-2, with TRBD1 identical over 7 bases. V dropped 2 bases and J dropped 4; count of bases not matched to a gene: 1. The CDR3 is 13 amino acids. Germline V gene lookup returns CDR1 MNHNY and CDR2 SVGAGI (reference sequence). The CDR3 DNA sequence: TGTGCCAGCAGTTACGGGACAGTCTATGGCTACACCTTC. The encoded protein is CASSYGTVYGYTF.